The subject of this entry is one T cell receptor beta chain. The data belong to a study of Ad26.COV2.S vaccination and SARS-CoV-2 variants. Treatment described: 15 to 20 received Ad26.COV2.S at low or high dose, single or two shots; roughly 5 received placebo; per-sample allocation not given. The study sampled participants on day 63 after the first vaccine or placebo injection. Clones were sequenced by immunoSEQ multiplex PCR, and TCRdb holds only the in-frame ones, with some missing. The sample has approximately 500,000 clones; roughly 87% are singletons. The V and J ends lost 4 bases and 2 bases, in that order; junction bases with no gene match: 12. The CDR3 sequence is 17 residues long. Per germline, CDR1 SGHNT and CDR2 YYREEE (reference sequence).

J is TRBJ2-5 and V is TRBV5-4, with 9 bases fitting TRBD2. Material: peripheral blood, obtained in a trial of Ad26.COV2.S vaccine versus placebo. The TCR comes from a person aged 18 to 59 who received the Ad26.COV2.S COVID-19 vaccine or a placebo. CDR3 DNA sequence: TGTGCCAGCAGCCTACCGGGACTAGCCCTATTGCAAGAGACCCAGTACTTC. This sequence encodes CASSLPGLALLQETQYF. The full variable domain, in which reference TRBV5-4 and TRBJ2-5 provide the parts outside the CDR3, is ETGVTQSPTHLIKTRGQQVTLRCSSQSGHNTVSWYQQALGQGPQFIFQYYREEENGRGNFPPRFSGLQFPNYSSELNVNALELDDSALYLCASSLPGLALLQETQYFGPGTRLLVL.